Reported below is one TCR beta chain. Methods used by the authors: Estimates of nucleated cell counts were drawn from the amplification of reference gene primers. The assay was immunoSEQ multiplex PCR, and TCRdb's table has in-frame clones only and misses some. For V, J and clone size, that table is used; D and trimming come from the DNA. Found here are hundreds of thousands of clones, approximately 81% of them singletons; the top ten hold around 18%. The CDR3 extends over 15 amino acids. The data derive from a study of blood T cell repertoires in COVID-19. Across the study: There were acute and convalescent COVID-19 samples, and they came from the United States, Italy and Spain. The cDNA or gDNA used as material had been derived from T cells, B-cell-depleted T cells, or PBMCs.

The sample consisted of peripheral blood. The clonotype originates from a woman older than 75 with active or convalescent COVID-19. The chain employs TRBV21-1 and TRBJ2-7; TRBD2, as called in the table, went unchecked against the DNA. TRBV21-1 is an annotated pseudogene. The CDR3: CASSKGCRGTREQYF. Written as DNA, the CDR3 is TGTGCCAGCAGCAAAGGTTGTCGGGGGACTCGCGAGCAGTACTTC.